The 25 T cell receptor beta chains below were found in one sample sequenced in a study of OX40 agonist ivuxolimab in advanced cancers. Profiling relied on immunoSEQ multiplex PCR, and the TCRdb table lists in-frame clones only, not all of them. Of around 71,000 clones detected, around 86% appear once; the ten largest clones hold 0.85% to 1.4%. This material consisted of CD4+ or CD8+ T cells sorted from blood, taken in a trial of the OX40 agonist ivuxolimab. These receptors all stem from an adult with an advanced solid tumor such as melanoma, head and neck, liver or kidney cancer.

This clone was recorded once. The V and J genes are TRBV2 and TRBJ2-1; D might be TRBD2 (6 bases). This CDR3 is 15 amino acids long. The germline V and J ends were trimmed by 0 bases and 3 bases, with 9 bases remaining between them. Germline assignment: CDR1 SNHLY and CDR2 FYNNEI. The CDR3 sequence is CASSEASGSYNEQFF. CDR3 DNA: TGTGCCAGCAGTGAAGCTAGCGGAAGCTACAATGAGCAGTTCTTC.

The chain has TRBV30 and TRBJ1-4; the D gene is possibly TRBD1 (5 bases). With 5 bases removed from V and 7 bases from J, the gap between germline ends came to 20 bases. Germline assignment: CDR1 GTSNPN and CDR2 SVGIG (reference sequence). The CDR3 extends over 15 amino acids. DNA for the CDR3: TGTGCCTGGCTGCCTCCAGGGATCGGTGCTGAAAAACTGTTTTTT. Translated: CAWLPPGIGAEKLFF. The entire variable domain, with the rest obtained from reference TRBV30 and TRBJ1-4, is as follows: SQTIHQWPATLVQPVGSPLSLECTVEGTSNPNLYWYRQAAGRGLQLLFYSVGIGQISSEVPQNLSASRPQDRQFILSSKKLLLSDSGFYLCAWLPPGIGAEKLFFGSGTQLSVL.

The rearrangement links TRBV4-3 to TRBJ1-4; TRBD1 agrees at 8 bases. The CDR3 length is 18 residues. In germline, CDR1 is LGHNA, CDR2 YSLEER. J gave up 5 bases and V 0 bases, and 11 bases lay outside the gene matches. The CDR3 loop is CASSQDPFRQGRNEKLFF. The CDR3 coding sequence is TGCGCCAGCAGCCAAGATCCCTTTCGACAGGGGAGGAATGAAAAACTGTTTTTT.

This chain connects TRBV27 to TRBJ2-2; the match to TRBD1 covers 11 bases. Germline trimming cut 7 bases from V and 10 bases from J; bases unmatched to any gene: 20. The CDR3 has 18 amino acids. CDR1 and CDR2 (germline): MNHEY, SMNVEV (reference sequence). CDR3 DNA sequence: TGTGCCAGCAAACCGGGACAGGGGGAATTAGCGGGAGTGAAGGAGCTGTTTTTT. This translates into CASKPGQGELAGVKELFF.

V usage is TRBV11-3 and J usage is TRBJ2-2; D call uncertain. Trimming pared 1 base from V and 8 bases from J, leaving 8 bases between. CDR3 size: 13 residues. From germline, CDR1 is SGHNT and CDR2 YENEEA. The CDR3 coding sequence is TGTGCCAGCAGCTTAGGGGCGGCGGGGGAGCTGTTTTTT. Amino acid sequence: CASSLGAAGELFF.

The chain couples TRBV10-3 to TRBJ2-7; 7 bases are a match to TRBD1. With V trimmed by 10 bases and J by 3 bases, 6 bases remained unmatched. The CDR3 has 12 residues. The germline CDR1 and CDR2 sequences are ENHRY and SYGVKD. The CDR3: CATSQGIYEQYF. CDR3 bases: TGTGCCACCTCACAGGGGATCTACGAGCAGTACTTC.

The genes are TRBV5-1 and TRBJ1-3; D gene uncertain. Germline V gives CDR1 SGHRS, CDR2 YFSETQ. There are 14 residues in the CDR3. The V and J ends lost 2 bases and 2 bases respectively, with 8 bases between them. DNA of the CDR3: TGCGCCAGCAGCTTCGACCAGGCTGGAAACACCATATATTTT. Its translation: CASSFDQAGNTIYF. The full variable domain, completed using reference TRBV5-1 and TRBJ1-3, is KAGVTQTPRYLIKTRGQQVTLSCSPISGHRSVSWYQQTPGQGLQFLFEYFSETQRNKGNFPGRFSGRQFSNSRSEMNVSTLELGDSALYLCASSFDQAGNTIYFGEGSWLTVV.

V usage is TRBV7-2 and J usage is TRBJ2-7, with 7 bases lining up with TRBD1. CDR3 length: 15 residues. Germline-derived CDR1 and CDR2 are SGHTA and FQGNSA. V lost 0 bases, J lost 2 bases, and 4 bases stayed unmatched. The CDR3 region is CASSLAPGQAYEQYF. The CDR3 nucleotides are TGTGCCAGCAGCTTAGCCCCTGGACAGGCCTACGAGCAGTACTTC.

The CDR3 loop is CASSPVAITTYEQYF. The DNA of the CDR3 is TGCGCCAGCAGCCCTGTAGCGATCACAACCTACGAGCAGTACTTC. J is TRBJ2-7 and V is TRBV5-1, with D possibly TRBD2 on 5 matching bases. This CDR3 is built from 15 residues. The germline CDR1 and CDR2 sequences are SGHRS and YFSETQ. V was cut by 4 bases and J by 2 bases, with 16 bases left in between.

This sequence joins TRBV2 and TRBJ2-2; TRBD1 agrees at 8 bases. Losses at the gene ends were 7 bases for V and 4 bases for J; bases not matched to a gene: 5. The CDR3 is 14 amino acids. Germline V CDR1 and CDR2: SNHLY, FYNNEI. The CDR3 DNA sequence: TGTGCCAGCACTAGGCAGGGGGCCACCGGGGAGCTGTTTTTT. It translates to CASTRQGATGELFF.

In DNA form, the CDR3 reads TGTGCCAGCAGACAAGCGGGTCCGGGGGGACCGGATACGCAGTATTTT. It is translated as CASRQAGPGGPDTQYF. The V call is TRBV7-8, the J call TRBJ2-3, with 7 bases lining up with TRBD2. Germline CDR1 and CDR2: SGHVS and FQNEAQ. The CDR3 spans 16 residues. J gave up 6 bases and V 6 bases, and 15 bases lay outside the gene matches.

The J gene is TRBJ2-2, the V gene TRBV6-4, with TRBD2 matching over 7 bases. Germline lookup yields CDR1 MRHNA and CDR2 SNTAGT. This CDR3 spans 14 amino acids. Trimming cost V 8 bases and J 5 bases; bases outside gene matches: 8. CDR3 coding DNA: TGTGCCAGCGCCAGTGTGGGAGGGACCGGGGAGCTGTTTTTT. It translates to CASASVGGTGELFF.

In its sample, this clone was seen once. The chain has TRBV19 and TRBJ1-5; 7 positions match TRBD1. CDR3 length equals 15 residues. From germline, CDR1 is LNHDA and CDR2 SQIVND (reference sequence). Germline trimming cut 7 bases from V and 2 bases from J; bases unmatched to any gene: 8. The DNA of the CDR3 is TGTGCCAGTAAGATAAGACAGGGTCGCAATCAGCCCCAGCATTTT. Translating gives CASKIRQGRNQPQHF.

The V gene is TRBV7-3, the J gene TRBJ2-7; D uncertain. Germline-derived CDR1 and CDR2 are SGHTA and FQGTGA. The CDR3 has 12 amino acids. V was trimmed by 5 bases and J by 6 bases, leaving 11 bases between them. The CDR3 protein is CASSENSGEQYF. CDR3 nucleotides: TGTGCCAGCAGCGAGAATAGTGGCGAGCAGTACTTC.

This clone has a single count. The chain combines TRBV7-2 with TRBJ2-7, with 7 bases aligning to TRBD1. V lost 8 bases, J lost 6 bases, and 13 bases stayed unmatched. Germline V gives CDR1 SGHTA, CDR2 FQGNSA. This CDR3 spans 14 amino acids. The CDR3 sequence: CASSLGQVPFEQYF. The CDR3 DNA follows: TGTGCCAGCTCCCTCGGACAGGTACCCTTCGAGCAGTACTTC.

The chain uses TRBV7-9 and TRBJ2-1, with TRBD2 matching over 7 bases. The V segment lost 2 bases and the J segment 6 bases; nucleotides outside the gene matches: 16. The CDR3 totals 18 residues. CDR1 and CDR2 from the germline V gene are SEHNR and FQNEAQ (reference sequence). Here the CDR3 DNA reads TGTGCCAGCAGCTTAAAATCTGGGGGAGGGCCTCCGAGCAATGAGCAGTTCTTC. Its translation: CASSLKSGGGPPSNEQFF.

In this sample, this clone turned up once. This chain uses TRBV11-2 with TRBJ1-2; a weak D match, TRBD1 (6 bases). Trimming left V 4 bases short and J 4 bases short, with 10 bases between. The CDR3 has 13 amino acids. Germline V gene lookup returns CDR1 SGHAT and CDR2 FQNNGV. CDR3 bases: TGTGCCAGCAGCTCTACAGGGTCCTATGGCTACACCTTC. It translates to CASSSTGSYGYTF.

The chain recombines TRBV7-2 with TRBJ1-1; D call uncertain. Looked up from germline, CDR1 is SGHTA and CDR2 is FQGNSA. The CDR3 consists of 13 residues. Trimming took 5 bases from V and 1 from J, leaving 8 bases between them. CDR3 nucleotides: TGTGCCAGCAGCCTATTCACGAACACTGAAGCTTTCTTT. Translating gives CASSLFTNTEAFF.

The rearrangement joins TRBV19 to TRBJ1-4, with D possibly matching TRBD1 (5 bases). The CDR3 extends over 15 amino acids. V gave up 5 bases and J gave up 8 bases, with 18 bases separating them. Germline loops: CDR1 LNHDA, CDR2 SQIVND (reference sequence). The CDR3: CASSDTGTATEKLFF. CDR3 in DNA: TGTGCCAGTAGTGATACCGGGACGGCCACAGAAAAACTGTTTTTT.

The genes are TRBV19 and TRBJ2-1; D may match TRBD1 or TRBD2 (9 bases each). The CDR3 runs to 14 residues. Germline CDR1 LNHDA, CDR2 SQIVND (reference sequence). V was clipped by 9 bases and J by 15 bases, with 27 bases between them. CDR3 nucleotide sequence: TGTGCCAGCCGGACAGGGGAAGAGCGGGAGGCCCCGTTCTTC. Translating gives CASRTGEEREAPFF. The complete variable domain, with remaining parts taken from reference TRBV19 and TRBJ2-1, reads DGGITQSPKYLFRKEGQNVTLSCEQNLNHDAMYWYRQDPGQGLRLIYYSQIVNDFQKGDIAEGYSVSREKKESFPLTVTSAQKNPTAFYLCASRTGEEREAPFFGPGTRLTVL.

The chain joins TRBV28 to TRBJ2-2, with 8 bases lining up with TRBD2. CDR3 size: 15 residues. Germline CDR1 is MDHEN and CDR2 is SYDVKM. V dropped 1 base and J dropped 6; count of bases not matched to a gene: 4. The CDR3 region has the DNA TGTGCCAGCAGTTTATTCGTAGCGGGACCCGGGGAGCTGTTTTTT. This codes for CASSLFVAGPGELFF.

The chain employs TRBV11-2 and TRBJ2-7; D gene ambiguous. This CDR3 has 13 residues. Trimming took off 1 base at V and 2 bases at J, with 6 bases between the two ends. CDR1 is SGHAT, CDR2 FQNNGV, per germline. CDR3 in amino acids: CASSLGVTYEQYF. The CDR3 nucleotides read TGTGCCAGCAGCTTAGGGGTAACCTACGAGCAGTACTTC.

The chain is built from TRBV6-6 and TRBJ2-3; 8 nucleotides match TRBD2. Trimming removed 0 bases from V and 10 bases from J; junction bases left unmatched: 6. Germline values: CDR1 MNHNY, CDR2 SVGAGI (reference sequence). CDR3 size: 14 residues. In DNA form, the CDR3 reads TGTGCCAGCAGTTACTCGTGGGCCGGGGGGGCGCAGTATTTT. It is translated as CASSYSWAGGAQYF.

The chain employs TRBV6-1 and TRBJ2-5; perhaps TRBD2 as D (6 bases). The V gene lost 6 bases and the J gene lost 10 bases, with 24 bases spanning the gap. The CDR3 length is 15 residues. Germline CDR1 is MNHNS and CDR2 is SASEGT. CDR3 protein: CASSVISGGLGFQYF. DNA of the CDR3: TGTGCCAGCAGCGTCATTAGCGGCGGGTTGGGGTTCCAGTACTTC.

This chain joins TRBV4-3 and TRBJ2-6, with TRBD2 as a possible D gene (6 bases). The germline CDR1 and CDR2 sequences are LGHNA and YSLEER. This CDR3 contains 20 residues. V was pared by 0 bases and J by 0 bases, with 18 bases between. CDR3 DNA: TGCGCCAGCAGCCAAGATCAAGTCTCGCGGGGAATCTCTGGGGCCAACGTCCTGACTTTC. It is translated as CASSQDQVSRGISGANVLTF.